These 20 T cell receptor beta chains were all obtained from the same sample, sequenced in a study of metastatic and nonmetastatic thyroid tumors. From the PCR reads, TCRdb re-called clones with MiXCR. The sample includes fewer than 12,000 clones, roughly 12% of them seen just once. Among the patients, none had received any treatment before thyroid surgery. Specimen: blood. The receptors here all came from a female donor with papillary thyroid cancer or a benign thyroid nodule (not recorded which). Some clones in this sample may be carry-over from other donors' samples.

By its share, this clone is medium-sized (0.01 to 0.1%). The chain uses TRBV2 and TRBJ2-1; 8 nucleotides agree with TRBD2. Germline assignment: CDR1 SNHLY and CDR2 FYNNEI. The CDR3 is 14 amino acids. V shed 5 bases and J 8 bases; nucleotides not matched to a gene: 8. The CDR3 DNA sequence: TGTGCCAGCAGTAATAGCGGGGACGGACATGAGCAGTTCTTC. Residues: CASSNSGDGHEQFF.

This clone was seen repeatedly, ten times or more. This rearrangement joins TRBV11-2 to TRBJ2-1; D is perhaps TRBD2 (5 bases). The CDR3 extends over 13 amino acids. The V end was cut by 3 bases, the J end by 5 bases, with 8 bases between. The germline V gene encodes CDR1 SGHAT and CDR2 FQNNGV. This CDR3 reads CASSLERDNEQFF. For the CDR3, the DNA is TGTGCCAGCAGCTTGGAGAGGGACAATGAGCAGTTCTTC.

By share of the sample, this clone is medium-sized (0.01 to 0.1%). The CDR3 region is CASSWDSLGSYNEQFF. Written as DNA, the CDR3 is TGTGCCAGCAGCTGGGACTCCCTGGGCTCCTACAATGAGCAGTTCTTC. The chain carries TRBV3-1 and TRBJ2-1; maybe TRBD2 (6 bases). This CDR3 has 16 amino acids. V lost 5 bases and J lost 0, with 14 bases in between. Germline V gives CDR1 LGHDT, CDR2 YNNKEL (reference sequence).

V and J are TRBV7-9 and TRBJ2-7, with 10 bases aligning to TRBD1. Germline CDR1 and CDR2: SEHNR and FQNEAQ (reference sequence). This CDR3 contains 15 residues. J was trimmed by 6 bases and V by 1 base; bases with no gene match: 6. CDR3 sequence: CASSLGTGGWSEQYF. CDR3 bases: TGTGCCAGCAGCTTAGGGACAGGGGGATGGAGCGAGCAGTACTTC.

This clone is deemed medium-sized. V and J are TRBV2 and TRBJ1-2; 7 nucleotides agree with TRBD1. Looked up from germline, CDR1 is SNHLY and CDR2 is FYNNEI. The CDR3 extends over 13 amino acids. The junction had 6 bases not matched to a gene; V was cut back by 6 bases and J by 5 bases. The CDR3 DNA sequence: TGTGCCAGCAGGGGGGACAGTAATTATGGCTACACCTTC. It is translated as CASRGDSNYGYTF. Supplemented by reference TRBV2 and TRBJ1-2, the full variable domain reads EPEVTQTPSHQVTQMGQEVILRCVPISNHLYFYWYRQILGQKVEFLVSFYNNEISEKSEIFDDQFSVERPDGSNFTLKIRSTKLEDSAMYFCASRGDSNYGYTFGSGTRLTVV.

This clone was observed at least ten times. V gene TRBV5-6 combines with J gene TRBJ1-5; no definite D call. Trimming removed 4 bases at V and 2 bases at J, with 16 bases between. The CDR3 runs to 16 residues. Germline assignment: CDR1 SGHDT and CDR2 YYEEEE. CDR3 DNA: TGTGCCAGCAGCCCCCGGGCGGGCCGGGGCAATCAGCCCCAGCATTTT. Translated, it gives CASSPRAGRGNQPQHF.

This clone has at least ten counts. The chain carries TRBV20-1 and TRBJ2-2; D is unresolved. With 3 bases removed from V and 5 bases from J, the gap between germline ends came to 10 bases. Per germline, CDR1 DFQATT and CDR2 SNEGSKA (reference sequence). The CDR3 has 13 residues. The CDR3, as DNA: TGCAGTGCTAGGGTACATAGTACCGGGGAGCTGTTTTTT. Translated, it gives CSARVHSTGELFF.

This clone showed up many times. This rearrangement joins TRBV7-3 to TRBJ2-7; 9 bases are shared with TRBD1. Germline CDR1 and CDR2: SGHTA and FQGTGA. J was trimmed by 1 base and V by 1 base; bases with no gene match: 11. CDR3 length: 18 residues. The CDR3 loop reads CASSLRYSGTGPSYEQYF. The CDR3 DNA follows: TGTGCCAGCAGCTTAAGATATTCGGGGACAGGGCCTTCCTACGAGCAGTACTTC.

By its share, this clone is medium-sized (0.01 to 0.1%). The V call is TRBV10-1, the J call TRBJ2-3; TRBD2 matches at 9 bases. The CDR3 loop spans 16 amino acids. Germline CDR1 and CDR2: WNHNN and SYGVQD (reference sequence). V dropped 0 bases and J dropped 3; count of bases not matched to a gene: 4. The CDR3 DNA sequence: TGCGCCAGCAGTGAGTCGTGGCTAGCGGGAACAGATACGCAGTATTTT. Translated: CASSESWLAGTDTQYF.

This clone was counted ten times or more. A much larger clone lies a single base off, so this may be a read error. The sample contains more than one DNA sequence encoding this CDR3. The chain has TRBV2 and TRBJ1-1; tentatively, D is TRBD1 (5 bases). Germline V gene sequence: CDR1 SNHLY, CDR2 FYNNEI. This CDR3 has 14 residues. Trimming removed 5 bases at V and 1 base at J, with 11 bases between. CDR3 amino acids: CASSSQGENTEAFF. The CDR3 DNA reads TGTGCCAGCAGTTCCCAGGGAGAGAACACTGAAGCTTTCTTT.

This clone rates as medium-sized. The rearrangement uses TRBV3-1 and TRBJ2-7, with 9 nucleotides matching TRBD2. CDR3 length equals 15 residues. The V segment lost 4 bases and the J segment 3 bases; nucleotides outside the gene matches: 7. Looked up from germline, CDR1 is LGHDT and CDR2 is YNNKEL (reference sequence). This chain's CDR3 is CASSPEGLAYYEQYF. The CDR3 bases are TGTGCCAGCAGCCCTGAGGGACTAGCCTACTACGAGCAGTACTTC.

In this sample, this clone turned up many times. The chain combines TRBV9 with TRBJ1-3; TRBD1 matches at 8 bases. V shed 3 bases and J 2 bases; nucleotides not matched to a gene: 4. The CDR3 loop spans 15 amino acids. The germline CDR1 and CDR2 sequences are SGDLS and YYNGEE. CDR3 region: CASSETGVTGNTIYF. DNA for the CDR3: TGTGCCAGCAGCGAGACAGGGGTTACTGGAAACACCATATATTTT.

This clone was picked up a small number of times. This chain links TRBV6-1 with TRBJ1-6; perhaps TRBD1 as D (6 bases). Germline loops: CDR1 MNHNS, CDR2 SASEGT. The germline V and J ends were trimmed by 3 bases and 9 bases, with 15 bases remaining between them. The CDR3 covers 15 residues. Here the CDR3 DNA reads TGTGCCAGCAGTGAGGGGGCGCCCCAAAGTTCACCCCTCCACTTT. Its translation: CASSEGAPQSSPLHF.

This clone counts as large. The chain uses TRBV6-5 and TRBJ1-1, with 9 bases aligning to TRBD1. CDR3 size: 17 residues. Trimming took 2 bases from V and 0 from J; bases not matched to a gene: 7. Per the germline V gene, CDR1 is MNHEY and CDR2 is SVGAGI. In nucleotides, the CDR3 is TGTGCCAGCAGTTACCTACCGGACAGGGGTATGAACACTGAAGCTTTCTTT. Protein product: CASSYLPDRGMNTEAFF.

This clone was found many times. The chain couples TRBV3-1 to TRBJ2-7; TRBD2 agrees at 10 bases. The CDR3 length is 15 residues. With V trimmed by 5 bases and J by 5 bases, 9 bases remained unmatched. The germline V gene has CDR1 LGHDT and CDR2 YNNKEL (reference sequence). The CDR3 sequence is CASSRSGRAVHEQYF. The CDR3 region has the DNA TGTGCCAGCAGCAGAAGCGGGAGGGCCGTCCACGAGCAGTACTTC.

At least ten counts were recorded for this clone. A clone one base away is much larger, so this may be a read error. The chain employs TRBV2 and TRBJ2-7; 7 positions agree with TRBD1. The CDR3 is 10 amino acids. Germline CDR1 is SNHLY and CDR2 is FYNNEI. The CDR3 spells CVSSPGQTVF. DNA for the CDR3: TGTGTCAGCAGTCCGGGACAGACTGTCTTC. Supplemented by reference TRBV2 and TRBJ2-7, the full variable domain reads EPEVTQTPSHQVTQMGQEVILRCVPISNHLYFYWYRQILGQKVEFLVSFYNNEISEKSEIFDDQFSVERPDGSNFTLKIRSTKLEDSAMYFCVSSPGQTVFGPGTRLTVT.

In its sample, this clone was seen many times. A read error may explain this, as a much larger clone is one base away. Other DNA sequences in this sample translate to the same CDR3. This chain uses TRBV6-1 with TRBJ2-3; TRBD1 might be the D (5 bases). The CDR3 runs 12 residues. CDR1 and CDR2 (germline): MNHNS, SASEGT. The CDR3 is CASGSQTDTQYF. As DNA, the CDR3 is TGCGCTTCAGGGTCCCAAACAGATACGCAGTATTTT.

This clone was seen ten or more times. The V gene is TRBV7-7, the J gene TRBJ2-1; 7 bases agree with TRBD1. V gave up 5 bases and J gave up 9 bases; unmatched junction bases: 13. Germline V gene lookup returns CDR1 SSHAT and CDR2 FNYEAQ (reference sequence). The CDR3 loop spans 15 amino acids. Here the CDR3 DNA reads TGTGCCAGCAGCCCACAGGGGATCCTAGGGGGTGAGCAGTTCTTC. Translation: CASSPQGILGGEQFF. Together with reference TRBV7-7 and TRBJ2-1, the CDR3 gives the full variable domain: GAGVSQSPRYKVTKRGQDVTLRCDPISSHATLYWYQQALGQGPEFLTYFNYEAQPDKSGLPSDRFSAERPEGSISTLTIQRTEQRDSAMYRCASSPQGILGGEQFFGPGTRLTVL.

This clone was counted many times. The chain combines TRBV7-3 with TRBJ2-5, with D hard to call. This CDR3 has 13 residues. With 3 bases removed from V and 5 bases from J, the gap between germline ends came to 10 bases. Per the germline V gene, CDR1 is SGHTA and CDR2 is FQGTGA. Here the CDR3 reads CASSFIRYETQYF. The CDR3 bases are TGTGCCAGCAGCTTTATTCGATATGAGACCCAGTACTTC. The full variable domain, completed using reference TRBV7-3 and TRBJ2-5, is GAGVSQTPSNKVTEKGKYVELRCDPISGHTALYWYRQSLGQGPEFLIYFQGTGAADDSGLPNDRFFAVRPEGSVSTLKIQRTERGDSAVYLCASSFIRYETQYFGPGTRLLVL.

By frequency in the sample, this clone is medium-sized. The gene calls are TRBV12-3 or TRBV12-4 and TRBJ1-1, with no clear D. Trimming cost V 6 bases and J 6 bases, with 8 bases left between them. The CDR3 covers 11 residues. CDR3 in amino acids: CASRLRAEAFF. CDR3 sequence (DNA): TGTGCCAGCAGACTGAGGGCTGAAGCTTTCTTT.